The TCR beta chain under discussion was sequenced for a study of T cells in Graves' hyperthyroidism and ophthalmopathy. Lactation, pregnancy, other autoimmune disease or uncontrolled infection excluded patients. Regions amplified from RNA transcripts were the TCR beta CDR3 regions. Primed by the HTBI set, a first-round RT-PCR was run on the TCR CDR3. TCRdb re-derived calls from the multiplex PCR reads in MiXCR, one entry per CDR3 protein. Of roughly 500,000 distinct CDR3 sequences in the sample, more than 45% were seen once. Trimming removed 4 bases from V and 0 bases from J, with 13 bases in between. CDR1 and CDR2 from the germline V gene are SGHRS and YFSETQ. The CDR3 runs to 16 residues. This clonotype was counted at least ten times. The antigen remains unidentified. Study findings and constraints: Ophthalmopathy was identified by the model a median around 5.9 months ahead of onset.

The TCR sequence derives from an adult woman with Graves' disease, either hyperthyroidism or ophthalmopathy (not recorded which). The rearrangement uses TRBV5-1 and TRBJ1-4; a weak D match, TRBD1 (5 bases). Sequencing was done on a sample of peripheral blood or thyroid tissue (not recorded which). The CDR3 reads CASSLSRGPTNEKLFF. The CDR3 DNA follows: TGCGCCAGCAGCCTGTCGAGGGGACCAACTAATGAAAAACTGTTTTTT.